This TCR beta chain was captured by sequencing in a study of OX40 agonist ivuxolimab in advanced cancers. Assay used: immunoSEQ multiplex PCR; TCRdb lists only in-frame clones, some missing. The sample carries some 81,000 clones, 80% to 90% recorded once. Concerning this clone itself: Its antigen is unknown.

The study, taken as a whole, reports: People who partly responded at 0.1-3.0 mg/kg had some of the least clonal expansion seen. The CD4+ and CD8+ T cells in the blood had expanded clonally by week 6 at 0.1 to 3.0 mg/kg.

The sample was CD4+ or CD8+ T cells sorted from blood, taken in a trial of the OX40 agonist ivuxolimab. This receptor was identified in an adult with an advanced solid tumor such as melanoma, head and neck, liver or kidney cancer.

Written as DNA, the CDR3 is TGTGCCAGCAGCCTGAACCGGGACTCGGGCGGGGAGCTGTTTTTT. This gives the protein CASSLNRDSGGELFF. The V call is TRBV28, the J call TRBJ2-2; TRBD2 might be the D (6 bases). This CDR3 is built from 15 residues. Trimming pared 6 bases from V and 7 bases from J, leaving 18 bases between. Germline CDR1 and CDR2: MDHEN and SYDVKM.